This is a list of T cell receptor beta chains from one sample in a study of breast tumors, draining lymph nodes, adjacent tissues. TCRdb recomputed calls from the multiplex PCR reads with MiXCR, one row per CDR3 protein. The sample records fewer than 90,000 distinct CDR3 sequences, roughly 28% being singletons. The material sequenced was axillary lymph node tissue. These receptors were collected from a female donor with breast cancer. Some clones in this sample may be carry-over from other donors' samples. Each CDR3 is given with its conserved first and last residue. The order of the fields is V gene, clone size, J gene, D gene, CDR3 protein, CDR3 DNA. The D gene is left open where the match is weak. Rows may omit the clone size; those that give it use once, few, many or a size class.

TRBV20-1	many	TRBJ2-7	TRBD2	CSARDMASGKTYEQYF	TGCAGTGCTAGAGATATGGCTAGCGGGAAGACCTACGAGCAGTACTTC
TRBV30	few	TRBJ1-4	.	CAWKRGGEKLFF	TGTGCCTGGAAACGGGGAGGTGAAAAACTGTTTTTT
TRBV6-6	many	TRBJ2-7	.	CASRHFYEQYF	TGTGCCAGCAGACATTTCTACGAGCAGTACTTC
TRBV13	once	TRBJ1-6	.	CASSVIGLGSPLHF	TGTGCCAGCAGCGTTATTGGGTTGGGGTCACCCCTCCACTTT
TRBV18	.	TRBJ1-5	TRBD1	CASSPLFRDRRGGNQPQHF	TGTGCCAGCTCACCGCTGTTCCGGGACAGGCGGGGGGGCAATCAGCCCCAGCATTTT
TRBV6-2/TRBV6-3	many	TRBJ1-5	.	CASSYPFEGQPQHF	TGTGCCAGCAGTTACCCCTTTGAGGGTCAGCCCCAGCATTTT
TRBV6-2/TRBV6-3	many	TRBJ2-5	.	CASSYHRAGETQYF	TGTGCCAGCAGTTACCACAGAGCGGGAGAGACCCAGTACTTC
TRBV12-3/TRBV12-4	many	TRBJ2-1	.	CASSSGTATNEQFF	TGTGCCAGCAGTTCGGGAACCGCGACCAATGAGCAGTTCTTC
TRBV28	few	TRBJ2-7	.	CATLTGRGFSYEQYF	TGTGCCACCCTTACCGGCAGGGGATTTTCCTACGAGCAGTACTTC
TRBV5-6	many	TRBJ2-7	TRBD1	CASSPGTGTEQYF	TGTGCCAGCAGCCCCGGGACAGGGACCGAGCAGTACTTC
TRBV18	many	TRBJ2-1	TRBD2	CASSPAAGGGNEQFF	TGTGCCAGCTCACCAGCAGCGGGAGGGGGAAATGAGCAGTTCTTC
TRBV6-2/TRBV6-3	few	TRBJ1-1	.	CASSYIRTNVGTEAFF	TGTGCCAGCAGTTACATTCGGACCAACGTCGGCACTGAAGCTTTCTTT
TRBV7-9	many	TRBJ1-2	.	CASSDRQNDGYTF	TGTGCCAGCAGTGATCGCCAGAATGATGGCTACACCTTC
TRBV7-9	many	TRBJ1-5	.	CASSPSEGDTNQPQHF	TGTGCCAGCAGCCCATCCGAAGGCGACACTAATCAGCCCCAGCATTTT
TRBV15	many	TRBJ2-1	.	CATSSSRGPYNEQFF	TGTGCCACCAGCTCCTCCCGGGGGCCCTACAATGAGCAGTTCTTC
TRBV7-8	many	TRBJ2-4	TRBD1	CASSWGQGIAKNIQYF	TGTGCCAGCAGCTGGGGACAGGGGATAGCCAAAAACATTCAGTACTTC
TRBV5-5	.	TRBJ2-7	TRBD2	CASSLIRPTSGRGDYEQCF	TGTGCCAGCAGCTTGATCCGTCCGACTAGCGGGAGAGGGGACTACGAGCAGTGCTTC
TRBV20-1	many	TRBJ2-5	.	CSARGDQETQYF	TGCAGTGCTAGGGGGGACCAAGAGACCCAGTACTTC
TRBV12-3/TRBV12-4	many	TRBJ1-5	.	CASSRGVILLQGTDSNQPQHF	TGTGCCAGCAGTCGCGGTGTGATCCTGCTCCAGGGTACAGATAGCAATCAGCCCCAGCATTTT
TRBV6-6	many	TRBJ2-2	.	CASRGAGELFF	TGTGCCAGCAGGGGGGCCGGGGAGCTGTTTTTT
TRBV12-3/TRBV12-4	.	TRBJ2-3	.	CASSFAPSTDTQYF	TGTGCCAGCAGTTTCGCCCCTAGCACAGATACGCAGTATTTC
TRBV4-2	many	TRBJ2-5	.	CASSQVGEQETQYF	TGTGCCAGCAGCCAAGTAGGGGAGCAAGAGACCCAGTACTTC
TRBV5-8	many	TRBJ2-5	.	CASRLVAGQETQYF	TGTGCCAGCAGACTGGTCGCGGGCCAAGAGACCCAGTACTTC